This T cell receptor beta chain was captured by sequencing in a study of OX40 agonist ivuxolimab in advanced cancers. Across the study: Among those treated, three patients had partial responses, one with hepatocellular carcinoma and two with cutaneous melanoma.

Note on this clone: Its matching antigen is unknown.

Points from the study as a whole: Low normalized T-cell clonal expansion was also seen in some nonresponders. On average, a greater number of expanded clones characterised CD8+ T cells relative to CD4+.

Germline-derived CDR1 and CDR2 are MNHNS and SASEGT. V trimming: 8 bases; J trimming: 3 bases; junction bases outside the gene matches: 5. The CDR3 has 14 residues. Here immunoSEQ multiplex PCR was the method, and the copy in TCRdb shows in-frame clones only, minus some. The sample lists about 82,000 clones, approximately 85% occurring once. Blood got drawn at baseline, again on cycle 4 day 1, and then on cycle 7 day 1. The TCR was taken from an adult with an advanced solid tumor such as melanoma, head and neck, liver or kidney cancer. V gene TRBV6-1 combines with J gene TRBJ2-3, with TRBD2 matching 10 bases. The starting material was CD4+ or CD8+ T cells sorted from blood, obtained in a trial of the OX40 agonist ivuxolimab. For the CDR3, the DNA is TGTGCCAGCTCAAGCGGGGGGGGAACAGATACGCAGTATTTT. It specifies CASSSGGGTDTQYF.